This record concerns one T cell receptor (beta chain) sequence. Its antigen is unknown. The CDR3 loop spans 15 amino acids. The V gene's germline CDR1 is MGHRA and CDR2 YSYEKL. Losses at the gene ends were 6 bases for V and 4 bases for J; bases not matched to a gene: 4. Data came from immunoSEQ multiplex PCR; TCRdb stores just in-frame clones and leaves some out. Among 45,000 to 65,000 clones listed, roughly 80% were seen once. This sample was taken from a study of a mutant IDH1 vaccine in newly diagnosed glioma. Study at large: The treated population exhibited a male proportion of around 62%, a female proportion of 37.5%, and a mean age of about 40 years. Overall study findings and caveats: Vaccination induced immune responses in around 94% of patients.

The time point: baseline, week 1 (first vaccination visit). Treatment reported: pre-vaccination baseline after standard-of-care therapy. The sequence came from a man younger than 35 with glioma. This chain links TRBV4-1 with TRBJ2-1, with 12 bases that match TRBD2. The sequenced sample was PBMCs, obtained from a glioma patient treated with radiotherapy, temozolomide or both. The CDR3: CASSRGTSGYNEQFF. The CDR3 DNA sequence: TGCGCCAGCAGTAGGGGGACTAGCGGGTACAATGAGCAGTTCTTC.